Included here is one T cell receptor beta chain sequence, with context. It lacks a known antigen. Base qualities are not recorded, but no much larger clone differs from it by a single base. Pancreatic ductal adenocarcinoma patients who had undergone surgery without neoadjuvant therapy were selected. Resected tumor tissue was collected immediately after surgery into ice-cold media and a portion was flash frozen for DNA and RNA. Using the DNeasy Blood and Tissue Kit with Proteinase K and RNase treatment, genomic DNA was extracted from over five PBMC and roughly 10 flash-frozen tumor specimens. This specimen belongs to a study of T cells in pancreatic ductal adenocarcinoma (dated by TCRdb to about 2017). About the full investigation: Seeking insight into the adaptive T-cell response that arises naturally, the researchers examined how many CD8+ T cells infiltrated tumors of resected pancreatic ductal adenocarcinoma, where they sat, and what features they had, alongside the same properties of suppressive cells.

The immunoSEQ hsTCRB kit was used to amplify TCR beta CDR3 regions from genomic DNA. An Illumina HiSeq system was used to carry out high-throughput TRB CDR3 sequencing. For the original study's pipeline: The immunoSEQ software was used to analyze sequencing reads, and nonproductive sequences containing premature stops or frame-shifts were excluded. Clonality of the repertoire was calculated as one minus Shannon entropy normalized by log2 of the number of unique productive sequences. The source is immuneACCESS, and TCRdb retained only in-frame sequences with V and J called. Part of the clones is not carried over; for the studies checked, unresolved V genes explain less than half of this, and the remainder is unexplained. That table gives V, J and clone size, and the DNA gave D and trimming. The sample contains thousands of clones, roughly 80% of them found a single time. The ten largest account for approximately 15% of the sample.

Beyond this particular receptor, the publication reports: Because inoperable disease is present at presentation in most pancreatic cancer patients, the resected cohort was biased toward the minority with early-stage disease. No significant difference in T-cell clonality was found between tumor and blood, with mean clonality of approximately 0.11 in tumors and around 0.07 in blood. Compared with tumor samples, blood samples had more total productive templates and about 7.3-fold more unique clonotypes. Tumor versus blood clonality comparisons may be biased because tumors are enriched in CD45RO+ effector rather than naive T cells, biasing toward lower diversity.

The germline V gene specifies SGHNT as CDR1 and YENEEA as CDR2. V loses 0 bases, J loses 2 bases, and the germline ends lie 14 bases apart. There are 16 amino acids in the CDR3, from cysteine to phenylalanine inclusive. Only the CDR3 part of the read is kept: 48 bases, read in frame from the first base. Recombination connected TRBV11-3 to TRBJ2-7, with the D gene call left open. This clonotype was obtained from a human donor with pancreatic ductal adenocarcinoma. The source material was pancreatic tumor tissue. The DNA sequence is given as TGTGCCAGCAGCTTAGATGGGCCAGGAATAACCTACGAGCAGTACTTC. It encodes CASSLDGPGITYEQYF. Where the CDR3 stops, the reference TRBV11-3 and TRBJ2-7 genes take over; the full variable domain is EAGVVQSPRYKIIEKKQPVAFWCNPISGHNTLYWYLQNLGQGPELLIRYENEEAVDDSQLPKDRFSAERLKGVDSTLKIQPAELGDSAVYLCASSLDGPGITYEQYFGPGTRLTVT.